A single sample is the source of the 24 T cell receptor beta chains below, sequenced in a study of T cell responses to AZD1222 COVID-19 vaccine. Using immunoSEQ multiplex PCR, the repertoire was profiled, and TCRdb retains in-frame clones only, with some absent. The sample lists roughly 120,000 clones, 88% occurring once. Source: peripheral blood, taken on day 0 of MenACWY control vaccination. The receptors stem from an adult in good health.

The CDR3 DNA sequence: TGTGCCAGTAGTATCCAGAGCTCCTACAATGAGCAGTTCTTC. This codes for CASSIQSSYNEQFF. This chain links TRBV19 with TRBJ2-1; D ambiguous. The germline V gene has CDR1 LNHDA and CDR2 SQIVND (reference sequence). V lost 3 bases to trimming and J lost 0 bases, with 6 bases between them. CDR3 length: 14 residues.

The chain is built from TRBV28 and TRBJ1-6, with D unclear. The germline V and J ends were trimmed by 4 bases and 12 bases, with 10 bases remaining between them. This CDR3 region has 12 residues. Per the germline V gene, CDR1 is MDHEN and CDR2 is SYDVKM. For the CDR3, the DNA is TGTGCCAGCAGTTCGCCCGAGAGACCCCTCCACTTT. This gives the protein CASSSPERPLHF.

V and J are TRBV7-3 and TRBJ2-3, with 8 bases identical to TRBD2. This CDR3 comprises 15 residues. Germline CDR1 and CDR2: SGHTA and FQGTGA. V shed 5 bases and J 1 base; nucleotides not matched to a gene: 5. Here the CDR3 DNA reads TGTGCCAGCAGCCCAAGCGGGAGTGGCACAGATACGCAGTATTTT. Protein sequence: CASSPSGSGTDTQYF.

The chain is built from TRBV6-1 and TRBJ2-7; TRBD2 agrees at 10 bases. This CDR3 is 16 amino acids long. Germline V gives CDR1 MNHNS, CDR2 SASEGT. V lost 1 base and J lost 5; bases outside the gene matches: 8. The CDR3 coding sequence is TGTGCCAGCAGTGAAGTGGAAGCGGGAGGGATCCACGAGCAGTACTTC. Translating it yields CASSEVEAGGIHEQYF.

The chain links TRBV7-3 to TRBJ1-1; possible D gene TRBD1, 5 bases. CDR1 SGHTA and CDR2 FQGTGA come from the germline V gene. Trimming stripped 2 bases from V and 12 bases from J, with 13 bases between. This CDR3 comprises 12 residues. CDR3 region: CASSLPIGEPFF. The DNA for the CDR3 is TGTGCCAGCAGCTTACCCATAGGGGAGCCTTTCTTT.

J is TRBJ2-2 and V is TRBV6-7; D not resolved. TRBV6-7 is noted as an ORF with a role that remains uncertain. Trimming shortened V by 4 bases and J by 4 bases, and 7 bases separated the two germline ends. This CDR3 is built from 13 residues. The CDR3: CASSSPSTGELFF. CDR3 coding DNA: TGTGCCAGCAGTTCCCCGAGCACCGGGGAGCTGTTTTTT.

This clone was counted a few times. The rearrangement uses TRBV23-1 and TRBJ1-1; no clear D gene. TRBV23-1 is noted as an ORF with a role that remains uncertain. This CDR3 is 15 amino acids long. V shed 2 bases and J shed 1 base, with 11 bases lying between them. The CDR3 nucleotides read TGCGCCAGCAGTCAAACCTCCGTGGCGAACACTGAAGCTTTCTTT. It specifies CASSQTSVANTEAFF.

The chain combines TRBV11-3 with TRBJ2-7, with D unclear. This CDR3 spans 15 amino acids. V was clipped by 2 bases and J by 0 bases, with 11 bases between them. The germline gives CDR1 SGHNT, CDR2 YENEEA. CDR3 DNA: TGTGCCAGCAGCTTAAACAGTGTCAGCTCCTACGAGCAGTACTTC. Amino acid sequence: CASSLNSVSSYEQYF.

The chain joins TRBV5-4 to TRBJ2-7; D gene uncertain. Trimming took 0 bases from V and 1 from J, leaving 11 bases between them. The CDR3 covers 15 residues. Germline V gives CDR1 SGHNT, CDR2 YYREEE (reference sequence). CDR3 nucleotide sequence: TGTGCCAGCAGCTTGGGTAATCTGTATTCCTACGAGCAGTACTTC. This gives the protein CASSLGNLYSYEQYF.

The table lists this clone with a count of one. The rearrangement links TRBV15 to TRBJ1-5; D uncertain. The CDR3 spans 15 residues. Trimming took 3 bases from V and 3 from J, leaving 12 bases between them. Per the germline V gene, CDR1 is LNHNV and CDR2 is YYDKDF (reference sequence). CDR3 sequence: CATSSATENNQPQHF. The DNA for the CDR3 is TGTGCCACCAGCAGTGCGACGGAAAACAATCAGCCCCAGCATTTT.

This clone was counted between two and nine times. The chain recombines TRBV5-1 with TRBJ1-3; no clear D. This CDR3 region has 14 residues. CDR1 SGHRS and CDR2 YFSETQ come from the germline V gene. V shed 0 bases and J shed 3 bases, with 7 bases lying between them. The CDR3 nucleotides read TGCGCCAGCAGCTTGGCGGCGGGTGGAAACACCATATATTTT. Protein: CASSLAAGGNTIYF.

The V gene is TRBV28, the J gene TRBJ1-5; D is unclear. Deletions cut 7 bases from V and 5 bases from J, with 12 bases between. Germline V gene sequence: CDR1 MDHEN, CDR2 SYDVKM. The CDR3 covers 13 residues. The CDR3 sequence: CASKSQNDQPQHF. In DNA form, the CDR3 reads TGTGCCAGCAAATCCCAGAACGATCAGCCCCAGCATTTT.

V is TRBV24-1 and J is TRBJ2-2; 10 bases line up with TRBD1. Germline trimming cut 2 bases from V and 3 bases from J; bases unmatched to any gene: 2. The CDR3 is made up of 16 amino acids. The germline CDR1 and CDR2 sequences are KGHDR and SFDVKD. In DNA form, the CDR3 reads TGTGCCACCAGTGATTGGGGACAGGGGTACACCGGGGAGCTGTTTTTT. Translation: CATSDWGQGYTGELFF.

The CDR3 here is CAMHQGREQYF. CDR3 nucleotide sequence: TGTGCCATGCACCAGGGCCGAGAGCAGTACTTC. The V gene is TRBV2, the J gene TRBJ2-7, with D possibly TRBD1 on 5 matching bases. Germline V gene data show CDR1 as SNHLY and CDR2 as FYNNEI. Trimming left V 10 bases short and J 7 bases short, with 14 bases between. The CDR3 sequence is 11 residues long. Looking up the rest from reference TRBV2 and TRBJ2-7 gives the full variable domain: EPEVTQTPSHQVTQMGQEVILRCVPISNHLYFYWYRQILGQKVEFLVSFYNNEISEKSEIFDDQFSVERPDGSNFTLKIRSTKLEDSAMYFCAMHQGREQYFGPGTRLTVT.

The V call is TRBV19, the J call TRBJ2-7, with 8 bases identical to TRBD1. CDR3 length equals 15 residues. Losses at the gene ends were 4 bases for V and 3 bases for J; bases not matched to a gene: 8. The V gene's germline CDR1 is LNHDA and CDR2 SQIVND (reference sequence). The CDR3 sequence: CASSTGQGSFYEQYF. The CDR3 nucleotides read TGTGCCAGTAGTACCGGACAGGGTTCGTTCTACGAGCAGTACTTC.

This chain connects TRBV28 to TRBJ1-5; no firm D call. The CDR3 loop spans 14 amino acids. The V end lost 3 bases, the J end lost 3 bases, and 9 bases lay between the germline ends. Germline assignment: CDR1 MDHEN and CDR2 SYDVKM. CDR3 bases: TGTGCCAGCAGTTTGGGAGGGTACAATCAGCCCCAGCATTTT. It is translated as CASSLGGYNQPQHF.

CDR3 amino acids: CASSVEFGGSSGNTIYF. As DNA, the CDR3 is TGTGCCAGCAGCGTAGAATTTGGCGGGAGCTCTGGAAACACCATATATTTT. The chain uses TRBV9 and TRBJ1-3; D is unresolved. Germline V gene sequence: CDR1 SGDLS, CDR2 YYNGEE. The CDR3 extends over 17 amino acids. V shed 0 bases and J shed 0 bases, with 13 bases lying between them.

The V call is TRBV12-3 or TRBV12-4, the J call TRBJ2-1; 9 nucleotides match TRBD2. J was trimmed by 14 bases and V by 6 bases; bases with no gene match: 8. The CDR3 covers 12 residues. CDR3 nucleotide sequence: TGTGCCAGCAGACCACCCGGGACTAGCAAGTTCTTC. As protein: CASRPPGTSKFF.

This clone was counted a few times. This chain connects TRBV7-9 to TRBJ2-7; TRBD2 matches 14 bases. The CDR3 loop spans 19 amino acids. V dropped 4 bases and J dropped 1; count of bases not matched to a gene: 12. Germline assignment: CDR1 SEHNR and CDR2 FQNEAQ (reference sequence). Here the CDR3 DNA reads TGTGCCAGCAGCTCGGAACGGACTAGCGGGAGGTCGCTTTCCTACGAGCAGTACTTC. It encodes CASSSERTSGRSLSYEQYF.

The rearrangement uses TRBV6-6 and TRBJ2-7, with 9 bases identical to TRBD1. CDR3 length equals 15 residues. V lost 5 bases and J lost 5; bases outside the gene matches: 10. The V gene's germline CDR1 is MNHNY and CDR2 SVGAGI (reference sequence). Here the CDR3 reads CASSPPGQGWDEQYF. CDR3 nucleotide sequence: TGTGCCAGCAGTCCGCCAGGACAGGGGTGGGACGAGCAGTACTTC.

CDR3 loop: CASSEDPNAYNEQFF. CDR3 coding DNA: TGTGCCAGTAGTGAGGATCCGAACGCCTACAATGAGCAGTTCTTC. The chain joins TRBV19 to TRBJ2-1; no definite D call. The CDR3 contains 15 residues. The V gene's germline CDR1 is LNHDA and CDR2 SQIVND (reference sequence). V lost 5 bases to trimming and J lost 2 bases, with 13 bases between them.

V and J are TRBV29-1 and TRBJ1-2; tentatively, D is TRBD1 (6 bases). In germline, CDR1 is SQVTM, CDR2 ANQGSEA. V was shortened by 6 bases and J by 3 bases, with 17 bases between the two germline ends. This CDR3 has 14 residues. CDR3 loop: CSVRGTGIYYGYTF. CDR3 DNA sequence: TGCAGCGTGAGAGGAACAGGGATTTACTATGGCTACACCTTC. Filled out from reference TRBV29-1 and TRBJ1-2, the complete variable domain reads SAVISQKPSRDICQRGTSLTIQCQVDSQVTMMFWYRQQPGQSLTLIATANQGSEATYESGFVIDKFPISRPNLTFSTLTVSNMSPEDSSIYLCSVRGTGIYYGYTFGSGTRLTVV.

The CDR3 DNA follows: TGCAGCGTTGACCCTTCGGGGACCATGAACACTGAAGCTTTCTTT. Its translation: CSVDPSGTMNTEAFF. The V and J genes are TRBV29-1 and TRBJ1-1, with TRBD1 as a possible D gene (5 bases). From germline, CDR1 is SQVTM and CDR2 ANQGSEA. The CDR3 length is 15 residues. V was clipped by 3 bases and J by 0 bases, with 14 bases between them.

DNA of the CDR3: TGTGCCAGCAGTGAATTATGGGGGGGCAATGGCTACACCTTC. Amino acids: CASSELWGGNGYTF. This chain links TRBV25-1 with TRBJ1-2; D may be TRBD1 (6 bases). This CDR3 has 14 residues. V lost 1 base to trimming and J lost 6 bases, with 12 bases between them. CDR1 and CDR2 from the germline V gene are MGHDK and SYGVNS.